The 16 T cell receptor beta chains given below trace back to one sample, sequenced in a study of T cells in Graves' hyperthyroidism and ophthalmopathy. Researchers amplified the TCR beta CDR3 regions from RNA transcripts. The HTBI primer set was used in a first-round RT-PCR of the TCR CDR3. TCRdb reprocessed the multiplex PCR reads with MiXCR, giving one entry per CDR3 protein. Here the sample spans 700,000 or so distinct CDR3 sequences, about 16% being singletons. Specimen: blood. The receptor source for this set is a man aged 18-30 years with Graves' hyperthyroidism.

Concerning this clonotype: Since a much larger clone is just one base distant, this may be a read error. The rearrangement uses TRBV2 and TRBJ2-7, with TRBD1 as a possible D gene (5 bases). The germline CDR1 and CDR2 sequences are SNHLY and FYNNEI. The CDR3 loop spans 12 amino acids. CDR3 nucleotide sequence: TGTGCCAGCAGTGGACAGAGCTACGAGCAGCACTTC. It specifies CASSGQSYEQHF.

The chain combines TRBV20-1 with TRBJ2-1; unclear D gene. Germline V CDR1 and CDR2: DFQATT, SNEGSKA (reference sequence). This CDR3 comprises 12 residues. V shed 4 bases and J shed 3 bases, with 7 bases lying between them. In DNA, the CDR3 is TGCAGTGCTACTTTCATCTACAATGAGCAGTTCTTC. Protein product: CSATFIYNEQFF.

This clonotype was seen repeatedly, ten times or more. The chain has TRBV28 and TRBJ2-3; 8 bases agree with TRBD2. This CDR3 is built from 17 residues. Germline loops: CDR1 MDHEN, CDR2 SYDVKM. With 6 bases clipped from V and 5 bases from J, the junction kept 16 bases outside the gene matches. CDR3 amino acids: CASSPTPSGSSGDTQYF. The CDR3 nucleotides read TGTGCCAGCAGCCCAACCCCTAGCGGGTCCTCCGGAGATACGCAGTATTTT.

V gene TRBV5-4 combines with J gene TRBJ1-4; the D is unclear. The germline V gene encodes CDR1 SGHNT and CDR2 YYREEE (reference sequence). The V and J ends lost 0 bases and 4 bases respectively, with 13 bases between them. The CDR3 runs to 16 residues. In nucleotides, the CDR3 is TGTGCCAGCAGCTTGGTACCCGTCGGGATTAATGAAAAACTGTTTTTT. Protein product: CASSLVPVGINEKLFF.

This chain joins TRBV4-1 and TRBJ2-7; D is unclear. Between the trimmed V and J ends, which lost 0 bases and 0 bases, there was a span of 6 bases. The CDR3 has 14 residues. Germline CDR1 is MGHRA and CDR2 is YSYEKL. CDR3 protein: CASSQDYNSYEQYF. The CDR3 coding sequence is TGCGCCAGCAGCCAAGACTACAACTCCTACGAGCAGTACTTC.

This clonotype was seen more than once but under ten times. V usage is TRBV5-1 and J usage is TRBJ2-5, with D maybe TRBD2 (6 bases). This CDR3 comprises 17 residues. V was pared by 0 bases and J by 5 bases, with 20 bases between. Germline V gene data show CDR1 as SGHRS and CDR2 as YFSETQ. The CDR3 DNA sequence: TGCGCCAGCAGCTTGGTCGTGTCGAGCGGGCCCGAGGAGACCCAGTACTTC. Translation: CASSLVVSSGPEETQYF. The entire variable domain, with the rest obtained from reference TRBV5-1 and TRBJ2-5, is as follows: KAGVTQTPRYLIKTRGQQVTLSCSPISGHRSVSWYQQTPGQGLQFLFEYFSETQRNKGNFPGRFSGRQFSNSRSEMNVSTLELGDSALYLCASSLVVSSGPEETQYFGPGTRLLVL.

This clonotype was seen ten or more times. This chain uses TRBV6-1 with TRBJ2-3; 8 bases match TRBD2. The junction had 14 bases not matched to a gene; V was cut back by 8 bases and J by 4 bases. This CDR3 comprises 16 residues. Germline-derived CDR1 and CDR2 are MNHNS and SASEGT. In nucleotides, the CDR3 is TGTGCCAGCTCAAAGGGACTAGGGGGGGTACCAGATACGCAGTATTTT. Its protein is CASSKGLGGVPDTQYF.

This clonotype was counted only a few times. J is TRBJ2-3 and V is TRBV18; 7 nucleotides line up with TRBD2. V lost 1 base to trimming and J lost 6 bases; unmatched junction nucleotides: 13. The CDR3 is made up of 17 amino acids. CDR1 is KGHSH, CDR2 LQKENI, per germline. Written as DNA, the CDR3 is TGTGCCAGCTCACCACGACTAGCACAAGGGGTGGCGGATACGCAGTATTTT. Its translation: CASSPRLAQGVADTQYF.

J is TRBJ2-1 and V is TRBV10-2, with 7 bases matching TRBD2. Per germline, CDR1 WSHSY and CDR2 SAAADI. The V and J ends lost 4 bases and 9 bases, in that order; junction bases with no gene match: 6. The CDR3 loop spans 13 amino acids. DNA of the CDR3: TGCGCCAGCAGTGGCGGGAGAGATTTTGAGCAGTTCTTC. Translation gives CASSGGRDFEQFF.

The sample holds a few counts of this clonotype. The chain is built from TRBV12-5 and TRBJ1-2; the D gene is possibly TRBD1 (5 bases). Germline V gene sequence: CDR1 LGHNT, CDR2 FRNRAP. The CDR3 consists of 14 residues. The V end was cut by 7 bases, the J end by 4 bases, with 16 bases between. CDR3 in amino acids: CASAGGREGYGYTF. The CDR3 bases are TGTGCTAGTGCCGGGGGTAGGGAGGGCTATGGCTACACCTTC.

V gene TRBV7-6 combines with J gene TRBJ2-3; 10 positions match TRBD1. Per germline, CDR1 SGHVS and CDR2 FNYEAQ. J lost 2 bases, V lost 2 bases, and 16 bases had no gene match. The CDR3 is made up of 20 amino acids. CDR3 in amino acids: CASSLLDRGLGGRNTDTQYF. The DNA of the CDR3 is TGTGCCAGCAGCTTATTGGACAGGGGGTTGGGGGGTCGGAACACAGATACGCAGTATTTT.

The chain carries TRBV6-1 and TRBJ2-7; 7 bases are a match to TRBD2. Germline CDR1 and CDR2: MNHNS and SASEGT. There are 15 residues in the CDR3. V was pared by 4 bases and J by 3 bases, with 9 bases of the junction left unmatched. CDR3 DNA sequence: TGTGCCAGCAGTGGCCAGGGAGGGACGGTCTACGAGCAGTACTTC. Its protein is CASSGQGGTVYEQYF.

The rearrangement links TRBV6-1 to TRBJ2-7, with D possibly TRBD1 on 5 matching bases. Germline CDR1 MNHNS, CDR2 SASEGT. Trimming stripped 7 bases from V and 9 bases from J, with 19 bases between. The CDR3 covers 13 residues. The CDR3 spells CASNPPTGPRQYF. For the CDR3, the DNA is TGTGCCAGCAATCCACCCACAGGCCCTCGGCAGTACTTC.

This clonotype was seen a handful of times. The gene calls are TRBV20-1 and TRBJ2-1; 11 bases are shared with TRBD2. Germline V gene lookup returns CDR1 DFQATT and CDR2 SNEGSKA (reference sequence). The CDR3 extends over 16 amino acids. Unmatched junction bases numbered 12, after V lost 7 bases and J lost 4 bases. The CDR3 reads CSVFVSGRAFYNEQFF. DNA for the CDR3: TGCAGTGTTTTCGTTAGCGGGAGGGCCTTTTACAATGAGCAGTTCTTC.

In the case of this clonotype: Relative to the germline gene, one junction end is altered; a read error may explain this. The chain couples TRBV12-3 or TRBV12-4 to TRBJ2-7, with D tentatively TRBD2 (6 bases). This CDR3 comprises 12 residues. CDR3 residues: CASSSDEAGILF. In nucleotides, the CDR3 is TGTGCCAGCAGTTCGGACGAGGCGGGGATCCTGTTC.

This clonotype was recorded a few times. The chain combines TRBV5-1 with TRBJ1-6; tentatively, D is TRBD1 (5 bases). This CDR3 is 16 amino acids long. Germline V gives CDR1 SGHRS, CDR2 YFSETQ. V was pared by 4 bases and J by 9 bases, with 20 bases between. CDR3 sequence reads: CASSPESQGRGSPLHF. The CDR3 DNA is TGCGCCAGCAGCCCAGAGTCCCAGGGAAGGGGTTCACCCCTCCACTTT.